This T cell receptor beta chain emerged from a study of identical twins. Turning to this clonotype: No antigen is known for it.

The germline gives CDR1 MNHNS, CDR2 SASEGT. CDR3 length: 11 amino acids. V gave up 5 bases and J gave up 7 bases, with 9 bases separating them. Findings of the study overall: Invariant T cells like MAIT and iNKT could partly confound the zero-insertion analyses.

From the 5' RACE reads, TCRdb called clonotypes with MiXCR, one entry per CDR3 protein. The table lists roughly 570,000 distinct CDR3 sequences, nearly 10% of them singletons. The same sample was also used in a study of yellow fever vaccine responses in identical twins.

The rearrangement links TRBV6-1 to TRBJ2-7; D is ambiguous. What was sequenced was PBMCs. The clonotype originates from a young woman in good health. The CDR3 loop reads CASSPHWEQYF. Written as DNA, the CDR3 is TGTGCCAGCAGTCCACATTGGGAGCAGTACTTC.